The 8 T cell receptor beta chains presented below share a single source sample, sequenced in a study of blood T cell repertoires in COVID-19. TCRdb keeps only in-frame clones here, not all; method: immunoSEQ multiplex PCR. The sample comprises approximately 52,000 clones, over 75% of which are singletons, and about 15% rests with the top ten. The sample consisted of peripheral blood. These receptors were collected from a human donor with active COVID-19. The donor label of this sample is uncertain.

This clone was counted only a few times. The V call is TRBV28, the J call TRBJ2-3, with D uncertain. CDR3 length equals 14 residues. V shed 3 bases and J shed 1 base, with 8 bases lying between them. The V gene's germline CDR1 is MDHEN and CDR2 SYDVKM. The CDR3 nucleotides are TGTGCCAGCAGTTTTCTCCAGGGCACAGATACGCAGTATTTT. It translates to CASSFLQGTDTQYF.

V and J are TRBV7-8 and TRBJ2-1; tentatively, D is TRBD2 (6 bases). V lost 2 bases to trimming and J lost 9 bases, with 17 bases between them. This CDR3 region has 15 residues. Germline loops: CDR1 SGHVS, CDR2 FQNEAQ. Here the CDR3 reads CASSLSRASASEQFF. In DNA form, the CDR3 reads TGTGCCAGCAGCTTATCTCGAGCTAGCGCCTCTGAGCAGTTCTTC.

The rearrangement links TRBV11-3 to TRBJ2-5; D is possibly TRBD1 (6 bases). Germline CDR1 is SGHNT and CDR2 is YENEEA. The CDR3 contains 14 residues. V was trimmed by 0 bases and J by 3 bases, leaving 8 bases between them. CDR3 DNA: TGTGCCAGCAGCTTAGACAGGGGAGAAGAGACCCAGTACTTC. As protein: CASSLDRGEETQYF.

This CDR3 reads CATSSILAGGSQGTQYF. CDR3 coding DNA: TGTGCCACCAGCTCCATACTAGCGGGGGGTTCTCAGGGGACCCAGTACTTC. The V and J genes are TRBV15 and TRBJ2-5; 12 bases are a match to TRBD2. Germline-derived CDR1 and CDR2 are LNHNV and YYDKDF (reference sequence). Germline trimming cut 5 bases from V and 7 bases from J; bases unmatched to any gene: 14. The CDR3 totals 17 residues.

The rearrangement links TRBV7-2 to TRBJ1-5; D is uncertain. This CDR3 comprises 13 residues. Trimming stripped 2 bases from V and 4 bases from J, with 6 bases between. Germline V gene data show CDR1 as SGHTA and CDR2 as FQGNSA. CDR3 protein: CASSLTQNQPQHF. The CDR3 coding sequence is TGTGCCAGCAGCTTAACCCAGAATCAGCCCCAGCATTTT.

The chain is built from TRBV7-2 and TRBJ2-2; 11 bases are shared with TRBD2. Trimming at V came to 1 base and at J to 1 base, leaving 2 bases not matched to a gene. Germline loops: CDR1 SGHTA, CDR2 FQGNSA. The CDR3 length is 17 residues. CDR3 residues: CASSLGLAGGNTGELFF. The CDR3 region has the DNA TGTGCCAGCAGCTTAGGGCTAGCGGGGGGGAACACCGGGGAGCTGTTTTTT.

The chain is built from TRBV2 and TRBJ1-2; TRBD1 aligns across 7 bases. After removal of 4 bases from V and 8 bases from J, the junction contained 10 bases not matched to a gene. Germline V gene sequence: CDR1 SNHLY, CDR2 FYNNEI. This CDR3 has 14 amino acids. CDR3 in DNA: TGTGCCAGCAGTGCCGACAGGGTAAAGGTCGGCTACACCTTC. Its translation: CASSADRVKVGYTF.

This clone showed up just a few times. The genes are TRBV9 and TRBJ2-1, with 9 bases identical to TRBD2. Per the germline V gene, CDR1 is SGDLS and CDR2 is YYNGEE. Germline trimming cut 0 bases from V and 4 bases from J; bases unmatched to any gene: 11. The CDR3 is 18 residues long. CDR3 DNA: TGTGCCAGCAGCGTAGGAGTTGGTGCGGGGGGGTTTTACAATGAGCAGTTCTTC. Translating it yields CASSVGVGAGGFYNEQFF.